The 4 T cell receptor beta chains listed next were all sequenced from one sample in a study of OX40 agonist ivuxolimab in advanced cancers. TCRdb's table, derived via immunoSEQ multiplex PCR, lists solely in-frame clones and lacks some. The repertoire includes 40,000 to 60,000 clones, 75% to 90% of them detected once, and about a tenth sits in the top ten. This specimen was CD4+ or CD8+ T cells sorted from blood, taken in a trial of the OX40 agonist ivuxolimab. The source is an adult with an advanced solid tumor such as melanoma, head and neck, liver or kidney cancer.

This clone turned up a few times. The V call is TRBV7-9, the J call TRBJ1-2; D unresolved. The CDR3 length is 13 residues. CDR1 and CDR2 from the germline V gene are SEHNR and FQNEAQ (reference sequence). With 4 bases removed from V and 8 bases from J, the gap between germline ends came to 14 bases. CDR3 amino acids: CASSYLVYGGYTF. For the CDR3, the DNA is TGTGCCAGCAGCTACTTAGTGTATGGGGGCTACACCTTC. The whole variable domain, filled in from reference TRBV7-9 and TRBJ1-2, reads DTGVSQNPRHKITKRGQNVTFRCDPISEHNRLYWYRQTLGQGPEFLTYFQNEAQLEKSRLLSDRFSAERPKGSFSTLEIQRTEQGDSAMYLCASSYLVYGGYTFGSGTRLTVV.

The genes are TRBV5-1 and TRBJ2-3; D gene ambiguous. Germline V lookup: CDR1 SGHRS, CDR2 YFSETQ. V was pared by 1 base and J by 3 bases, with 18 bases between. The CDR3 runs 17 residues. CDR3 sequence reads: CASSLWAPGAGTDTQYF. The CDR3 coding sequence is TGCGCCAGCAGCTTGTGGGCACCAGGCGCTGGTACAGATACGCAGTATTTT.

The CDR3 bases are TGTGCCAGTAGCCTTTCCGGGTTCACCTACGAGCAGTACTTC. This sequence encodes CASSLSGFTYEQYF. This chain joins TRBV19 and TRBJ2-7; D unclear. CDR3 size: 14 residues. The ends were cut back, 6 bases at V and 2 bases at J, with 14 bases in the middle. From germline, CDR1 is LNHDA and CDR2 SQIVND (reference sequence). The full variable domain, in which reference TRBV19 and TRBJ2-7 provide the parts outside the CDR3, is DGGITQSPKYLFRKEGQNVTLSCEQNLNHDAMYWYRQDPGQGLRLIYYSQIVNDFQKGDIAEGYSVSREKKESFPLTVTSAQKNPTAFYLCASSLSGFTYEQYFGPGTRLTVT.

The J gene is TRBJ1-1, the V gene TRBV5-1; D not certain. The CDR3 consists of 14 residues. Between the trimmed V and J ends, which lost 0 bases and 1 base, there was a span of 7 bases. From germline, CDR1 is SGHRS and CDR2 YFSETQ. CDR3 nucleotides: TGCGCCAGCAGCTTGGTAGGGCGGAACACTGAAGCTTTCTTT. Translated: CASSLVGRNTEAFF.